This TCR beta chain was documented in a study of graft-versus-host responses after intestinal transplantation. Looking at the study overall: Each recipient received anti-thymocyte globulin induction, then tacrolimus and steroids for 3 to 4 years.

The germline CDR1 and CDR2 sequences are SGHRS and YFSETQ. There are 19 residues in the CDR3. V lost 0 bases and J 0 bases, leaving 20 bases between the germline ends. Sequenced by immunoSEQ multiplex PCR; TCRdb stores in-frame clones only, minus some. This table has roughly 75,000 clones, about nine tenths appearing once. Broader study findings: Recipient marrow contained GvH clones, some of which appeared first in ileum or blood. Declines in HvG clones occurring early post-transplant were associated with peak circulating GvH clone levels. Where graft-donor T cell macrochimerism was present, patients had high graft-versus-host to host-versus-graft clonal ratios in allografts.

Points on this clone: Its antigen is unknown.

The source was unstimulated CD4+ T cells sorted from spleen or lymph node cells, collected before intestinal transplant. The chain employs TRBV5-1 and TRBJ2-3, with D perhaps matching TRBD2 (7 bases). The sequence came from a human donor who received an intestinal transplant. The CDR3 loop is CASSLDSWGGKNSTDTQYF. CDR3 bases: TGCGCCAGCAGCTTGGATAGTTGGGGGGGCAAGAATAGCACAGATACGCAGTATTTT.